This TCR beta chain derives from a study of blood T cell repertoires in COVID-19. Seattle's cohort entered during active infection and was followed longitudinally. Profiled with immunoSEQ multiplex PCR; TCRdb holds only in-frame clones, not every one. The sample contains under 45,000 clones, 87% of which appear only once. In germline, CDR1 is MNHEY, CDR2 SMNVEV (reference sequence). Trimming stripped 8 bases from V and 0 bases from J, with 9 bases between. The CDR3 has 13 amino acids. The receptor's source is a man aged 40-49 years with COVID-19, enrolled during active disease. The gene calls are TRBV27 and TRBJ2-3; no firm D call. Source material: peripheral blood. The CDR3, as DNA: TGTGCCAGCTCCGTTATAAGCACAGATACGCAGTATTTT. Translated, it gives CASSVISTDTQYF.